One T cell receptor (beta chain) is described in this entry. Its cognate antigen is unknown. The read comes to an end 3 residues before the CDR3 does, leaving the germline J gene to fill in the end. V lost 3 bases to trimming and J lost 0 bases, with 8 bases between them. The germline V gene has CDR1 GTSNPN and CDR2 SVGIG (reference sequence). CDR3 size: 13 residues. All participants had a single incident cervical HPV16 infection, and prevalent HPV16 infections were excluded. MY09/MY11 PCR detected cervical HPV DNA; dot-blot assigned genotypes. Profiling relied on immunoSEQ multiplex PCR, and the TCRdb table lists in-frame clones only, not all of them. This table lists about 20,000 clones. The sample originates from a study of T cells in women clearing cervical HPV infection. Regarding the study as a whole: Each sample's T-cell count was unknown, possibly confounding richness. CIN3+ cases had significantly higher TCR richness than controls; evenness did not differ.

Sequences were obtained from blood buffy coat. The rearrangement links TRBV30 to TRBJ1-1, with no clear D. The receptor was derived from a woman between 18 and 70 years old with a cervical HPV16 infection that either progressed to CIN3+ or cleared (not recorded which). The covered CDR3 bases are TGTGCCTGGAGGGGCAGCATGAACACTGAA. It is translated as CAWRGSMNTE. The whole CDR3 is CAWRGSMNTEAFF.